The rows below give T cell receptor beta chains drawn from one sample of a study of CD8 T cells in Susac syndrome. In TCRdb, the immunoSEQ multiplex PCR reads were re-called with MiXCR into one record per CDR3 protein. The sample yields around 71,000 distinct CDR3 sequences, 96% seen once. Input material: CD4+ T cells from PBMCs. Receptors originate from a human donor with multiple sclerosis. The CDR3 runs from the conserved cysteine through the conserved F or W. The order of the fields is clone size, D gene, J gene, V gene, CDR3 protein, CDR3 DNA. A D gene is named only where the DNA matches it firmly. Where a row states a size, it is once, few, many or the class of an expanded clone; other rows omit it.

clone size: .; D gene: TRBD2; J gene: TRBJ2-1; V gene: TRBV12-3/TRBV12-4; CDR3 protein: CASSLPSGITYNEQFF; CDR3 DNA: TGTGCCAGCAGTCTCCCCAGCGGGATCACCTACAATGAGCAGTTCTTC
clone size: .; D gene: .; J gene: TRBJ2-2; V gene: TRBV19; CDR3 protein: CASSTAVNTGELFF; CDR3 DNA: TGTGCCAGTAGTACCGCAGTTAACACCGGGGAGCTGTTTTTT
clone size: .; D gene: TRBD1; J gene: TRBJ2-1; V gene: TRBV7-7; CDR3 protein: CASSLTGTGVNEQFF; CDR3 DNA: TGTGCTAGCAGCTTAACCGGGACAGGGGTCAATGAGCAGTTCTTC
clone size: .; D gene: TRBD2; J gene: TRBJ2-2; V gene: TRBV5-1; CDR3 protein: CASSTTSGAGELFF; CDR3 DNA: TGCGCCAGCAGCACGACTAGCGGTGCCGGGGAGCTGTTTTTT
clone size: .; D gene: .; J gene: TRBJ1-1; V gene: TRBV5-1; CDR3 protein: CASSLVTETTEAFF; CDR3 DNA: TGCGCCAGCAGCTTGGTGACAGAGACCACTGAAGCTTTCTTT
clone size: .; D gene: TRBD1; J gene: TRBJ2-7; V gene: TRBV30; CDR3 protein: CTWSTGQRTYEQYF; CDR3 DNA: TGTACCTGGAGTACGGGACAGAGAACCTACGAGCAGTACTTC
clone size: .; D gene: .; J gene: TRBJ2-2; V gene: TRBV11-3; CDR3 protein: CASSLNTNTGELFF; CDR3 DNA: TGTGCCAGCAGCTTAAACACGAACACCGGGGAGCTGTTTTTT
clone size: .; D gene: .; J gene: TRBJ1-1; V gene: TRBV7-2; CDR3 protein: CASSLPLGEAFF; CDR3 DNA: TGTGCCAGCAGCTTACCCCTTGGGGAAGCTTTCTTT
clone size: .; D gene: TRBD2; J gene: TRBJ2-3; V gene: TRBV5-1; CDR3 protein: CASRSLSGGITDTQYF; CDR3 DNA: TGCGCCAGCAGATCTCTTAGCGGGGGAATCACAGATACGCAGTATTTT
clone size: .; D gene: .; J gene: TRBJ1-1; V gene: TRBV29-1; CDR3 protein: CSVDLGRNTEAFF; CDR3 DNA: TGCAGCGTTGATCTGGGTAGAAACACTGAAGCTTTCTTT
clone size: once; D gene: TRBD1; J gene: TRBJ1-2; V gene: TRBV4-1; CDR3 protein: CASSHLDRGLYGYTF; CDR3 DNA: TGCGCCAGCAGCCACCTAGACAGGGGGCTCTATGGCTACACCTTC
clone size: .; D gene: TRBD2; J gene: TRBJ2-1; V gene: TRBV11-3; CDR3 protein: CASSLADGTTIYNEQFF; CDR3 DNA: TGTGCCAGCAGCTTAGCCGACGGGACTACCATTTACAATGAGCAGTTCTTC
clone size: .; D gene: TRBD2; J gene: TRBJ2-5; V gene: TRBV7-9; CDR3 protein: CASTIGTSGGQETQYF; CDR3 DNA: TGTGCCAGCACCATCGGGACTAGCGGGGGACAAGAGACCCAGTACTTC
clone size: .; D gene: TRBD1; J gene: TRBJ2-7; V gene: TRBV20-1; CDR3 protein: CSAPSGTGIEQYF; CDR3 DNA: TGCAGTGCTCCGTCCGGGACAGGGATCGAGCAGTACTTC
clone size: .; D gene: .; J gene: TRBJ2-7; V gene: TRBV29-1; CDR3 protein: CSVATDRLLGEQYF; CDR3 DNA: TGCAGCGTTGCTACCGACAGGTTACTGGGCGAGCAGTACTTC
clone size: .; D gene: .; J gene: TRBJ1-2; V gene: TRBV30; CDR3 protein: CAWSVAGNYGYTF; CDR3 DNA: TGTGCCTGGAGTGTAGCCGGGAACTATGGCTACACCTTC
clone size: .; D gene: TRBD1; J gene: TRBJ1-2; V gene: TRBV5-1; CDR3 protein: CASSRDSGYGYTF; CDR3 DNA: TGCGCCAGCAGCCGGGACAGCGGGTATGGCTACACCTTC
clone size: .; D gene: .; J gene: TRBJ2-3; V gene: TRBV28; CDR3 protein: CASSLSPWDTQYF; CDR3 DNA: TGTGCCAGCAGTTTATCTCCGTGGGATACGCAGTATTTT
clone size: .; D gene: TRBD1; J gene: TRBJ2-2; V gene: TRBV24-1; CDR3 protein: CATSAQGRGKTGELFF; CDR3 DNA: TGTGCCACCAGTGCCCAGGGCAGGGGGAAGACCGGGGAGCTGTTTTTT
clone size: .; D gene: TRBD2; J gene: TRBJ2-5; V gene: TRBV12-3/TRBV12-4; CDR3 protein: CASSAGGETQYF; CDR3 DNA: TGTGCCAGCAGTGCCGGGGGGGAGACCCAGTACTTC
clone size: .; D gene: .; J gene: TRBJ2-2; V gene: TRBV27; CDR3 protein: CASSGNRNGGPGELFF; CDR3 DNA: TGTGCCAGCAGTGGGAACAGAAACGGAGGACCCGGGGAGCTGTTTTTT
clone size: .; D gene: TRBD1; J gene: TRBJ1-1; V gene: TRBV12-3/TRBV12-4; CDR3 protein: CASSKQGDTEAFF; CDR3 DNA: TGTGCCAGCAGTAAACAGGGGGACACTGAAGCTTTCTTT
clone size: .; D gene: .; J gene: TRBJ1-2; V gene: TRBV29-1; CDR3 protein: CSAGGGGHGYTF; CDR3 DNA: TGCAGCGCCGGCGGCGGAGGTCATGGCTACACCTTC
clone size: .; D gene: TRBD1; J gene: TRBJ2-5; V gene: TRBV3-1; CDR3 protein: CASSQEAGGETQYF; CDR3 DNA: TGTGCCAGCAGCCAAGAGGCAGGGGGCGAGACCCAGTACTTC
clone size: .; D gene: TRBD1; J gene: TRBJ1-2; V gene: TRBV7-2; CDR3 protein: CASSRDRLYGYTF; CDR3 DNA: TGTGCCAGCAGCCGGGACAGACTTTATGGCTACACCTTC
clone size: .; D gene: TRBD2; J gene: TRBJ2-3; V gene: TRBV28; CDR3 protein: CASSKLPSAGFTDTQYF; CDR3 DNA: TGTGCCAGCAGTAAATTACCTTCAGCGGGGTTCACAGATACGCAGTATTTT